Listed below are T cell receptor beta chains from one sample, sequenced in a study of shared clonotypes between healthy human individuals. This table comes from immunoSEQ multiplex PCR, and its TCRdb copy is limited to in-frame clones, with some not included. The repertoire holds about 230,000 clones, 65% to 70% seen once, with over 8.5% in the top ten. Source material: memory CD4+ T cells sorted from blood. These receptors all come from a man aged 25 to 45 in good health. Both conserved end residues are part of each CDR3. Fields, in order: V gene, D gene, J gene, clone size, CDR3 protein, CDR3 DNA. D genes are given only for firm matches. Rows may omit the clone size; those that give it use once, few, many or a size class.

TRBV25-1	.	TRBJ1-1	.	CASSEWNTEAFF	TGTGCCAGCAGTGAATGGAACACTGAAGCTTTCTTT
TRBV7-2	TRBD1	TRBJ2-5	.	CASSRDRQETQYF	TGTGCCAGCTCACGGGACAGACAAGAGACCCAGTACTTC
TRBV5-4	TRBD2	TRBJ2-5	.	CASSFSGREGETQYF	TGTGCCAGCAGCTTTAGCGGGAGGGAGGGAGAGACCCAGTACTTC
TRBV7-9	.	TRBJ2-1	.	CASSPVPGLQQFF	TGTGCCAGCAGCCCCGTTCCGGGACTCCAGCAGTTCTTC
TRBV12-5	TRBD2	TRBJ2-1	.	CASGLGIRGGDEQFF	TGTGCTAGTGGTTTGGGCATTCGTGGGGGGGATGAGCAGTTCTTC
TRBV20-1	.	TRBJ2-7	few	CRRSGSYEQYF	TGCAGGAGGAGCGGGTCCTACGAGCAGTACTTC
TRBV6-6	TRBD1	TRBJ1-5	.	CASSEDREPQPQHF	TGTGCCAGCAGTGAGGACAGGGAGCCTCAGCCCCAGCATTTT
TRBV29-1	.	TRBJ2-6	.	CSVDGGSGANVLTF	TGCAGCGTTGACGGAGGTTCTGGGGCCAACGTCCTGACTTTC
TRBV19	.	TRBJ2-6	few	CASSLWASGANVLTF	TGTGCCAGTAGTCTCTGGGCCTCTGGGGCCAACGTCCTGACTTTC
TRBV9	.	TRBJ2-1	.	CASSPLGGNSYNEQFF	TGTGCCAGCAGCCCTTTAGGCGGGAACTCCTACAATGAGCAGTTCTTC
TRBV21-1	.	TRBJ2-3	.	CASSKEGAPIPSDTQYF	TGTGCCAGCAGCAAAGAGGGAGCACCCATTCCATCAGATACGCAGTATTTT
TRBV11-2	TRBD2	TRBJ2-1	many	CASSLDRAGRGYNEQFF	TGTGCCAGCAGCTTAGATCGGGCCGGGAGGGGGTACAATGAGCAGTTCTTC
TRBV28	.	TRBJ1-1	.	CASSLVEVGAGAFF	TGTGCCAGCAGTTTAGTAGAGGTAGGGGCGGGAGCTTTCTTT
TRBV19	.	TRBJ2-6	.	CASSRDHEANVLTF	TGTGCCAGTAGTCGAGATCATGAGGCCAACGTCCTGACTTTC
TRBV15	.	TRBJ2-3	.	CATSLMRGVTDTQYF	TGTGCCACCAGCCTCATGCGGGGTGTCACAGATACGCAGTATTTT
TRBV5-1	TRBD1	TRBJ2-7	few	CASSLRGQAYEQYF	TGCGCCAGCAGCTTGAGAGGACAGGCCTACGAGCAGTACTTC
TRBV29-1	TRBD2	TRBJ2-3	.	CSVQTSGSTDTQYF	TGCAGCGTCCAGACTAGCGGTAGCACAGATACGCAGTATTTT
TRBV4-1	TRBD1	TRBJ1-5	.	CASSQDVSAGGVGLNQPQHF	TGCGCCAGCAGCCAAGATGTTTCGGCAGGGGGCGTAGGATTGAATCAGCCCCAGCATTTT
TRBV18	TRBD2	TRBJ2-7	.	CASSPPQGLALYEQYF	TGTGCCAGCTCACCCCCCCAGGGACTAGCTCTCTACGAGCAGTACTTC
TRBV6-5	.	TRBJ2-3	once	CASSYRGGSTDTQYF	TGTGCCAGCAGTTACAGGGGGGGGAGCACAGATACGCAGTATTTT
TRBV2	TRBD1	TRBJ2-4	many	CASSTGTGKNIQYF	TGTGCCAGCAGTACCGGGACAGGCAAAAACATTCAGTACTTC
TRBV15	.	TRBJ2-3	.	CATSRGPDTQYF	TGTGCCACCAGCAGAGGACCAGATACGCAGTATTTT
TRBV11-1	.	TRBJ2-7	.	CASSLMLSSYEQYF	TGTGCCAGCAGCTTAATGCTGAGCTCCTACGAGCAGTACTTC
TRBV9	.	TRBJ2-5	.	CASSGDSGWETQYF	TGTGCCAGCAGTGGGGACTCGGGATGGGAGACCCAGTACTTC
TRBV19	.	TRBJ2-1	.	CASTSLWKSSYNEQFF	TGTGCCAGTACCTCACTCTGGAAGAGCTCCTACAATGAGCAGTTCTTC
TRBV5-4	.	TRBJ2-7	.	CASSLGQSEQYF	TGTGCCAGCAGCTTGGGACAGTCGGAGCAGTACTTC
TRBV5-1	TRBD1	TRBJ2-1	few	CASREPAGGSYNEQFF	TGCGCCAGCAGGGAGCCCGCAGGGGGCTCGTACAATGAGCAGTTCTTC
TRBV27	.	TRBJ1-1	.	CASTPAGTPNTEAFF	TGTGCCAGCACCCCCGCCGGGACCCCGAACACTGAAGCTTTCTTT
TRBV10-2	.	TRBJ2-3	few	CASSSSSDTQYF	TGCGCCAGCTCCTCTAGTAGCGATACGCAGTATTTT
TRBV5-1	TRBD2	TRBJ2-7	once	CASSLRGATTSAAYEQYF	TGCGCCAGCAGCCTTCGGGGGGCCACGACTAGCGCGGCCTACGAGCAGTACTTC
TRBV2	.	TRBJ2-7	few	CASSIDGSYEQYF	TGTGCCAGCAGTATAGACGGTTCCTACGAGCAGTACTTC
TRBV6-5	.	TRBJ1-5	.	CASRSEGGAYQPQHF	TGTGCCAGCAGGTCTGAGGGGGGGGCTTATCAGCCCCAGCATTTT
TRBV13	.	TRBJ2-1	.	CASSSSYGPNNEQFF	TGTGCCAGCAGCTCGAGCTACGGACCCAACAATGAGCAGTTCTTC
TRBV9	TRBD2	TRBJ2-3	.	CASSPRGLAGGPGTQYF	TGTGCCAGCAGCCCGAGAGGACTAGCGGGAGGGCCTGGTACGCAGTATTTT